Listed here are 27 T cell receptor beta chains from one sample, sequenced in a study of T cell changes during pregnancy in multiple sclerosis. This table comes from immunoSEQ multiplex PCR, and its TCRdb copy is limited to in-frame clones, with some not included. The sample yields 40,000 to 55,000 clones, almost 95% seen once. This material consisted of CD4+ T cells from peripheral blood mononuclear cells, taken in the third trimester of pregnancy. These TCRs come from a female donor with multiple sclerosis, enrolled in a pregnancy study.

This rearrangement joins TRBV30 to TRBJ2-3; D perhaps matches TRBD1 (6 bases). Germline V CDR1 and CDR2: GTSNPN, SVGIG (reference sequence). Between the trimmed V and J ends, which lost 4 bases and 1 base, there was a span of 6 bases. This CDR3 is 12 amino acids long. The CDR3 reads CAWNRGTDTQYF. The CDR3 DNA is TGTGCCTGGAACAGGGGCACAGATACGCAGTATTTT. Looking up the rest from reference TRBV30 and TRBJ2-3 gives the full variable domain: SQTIHQWPATLVQPVGSPLSLECTVEGTSNPNLYWYRQAAGRGLQLLFYSVGIGQISSEVPQNLSASRPQDRQFILSSKKLLLSDSGFYLCAWNRGTDTQYFGPGTRLTVL.

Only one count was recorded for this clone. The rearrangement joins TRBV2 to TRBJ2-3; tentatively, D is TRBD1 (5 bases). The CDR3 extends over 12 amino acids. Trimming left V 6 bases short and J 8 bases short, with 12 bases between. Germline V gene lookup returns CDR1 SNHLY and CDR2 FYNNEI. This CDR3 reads CASSFPGITQYF. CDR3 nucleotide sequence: TGTGCCAGCAGCTTTCCAGGGATTACGCAGTATTTT.

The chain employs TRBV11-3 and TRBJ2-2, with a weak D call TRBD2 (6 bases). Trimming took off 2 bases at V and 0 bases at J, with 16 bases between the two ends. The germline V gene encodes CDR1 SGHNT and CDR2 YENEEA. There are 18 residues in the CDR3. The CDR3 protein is CASSLTAWAGPNTGELFF. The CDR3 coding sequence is TGTGCCAGCAGCTTAACCGCTTGGGCGGGGCCGAACACCGGGGAGCTGTTTTTT.

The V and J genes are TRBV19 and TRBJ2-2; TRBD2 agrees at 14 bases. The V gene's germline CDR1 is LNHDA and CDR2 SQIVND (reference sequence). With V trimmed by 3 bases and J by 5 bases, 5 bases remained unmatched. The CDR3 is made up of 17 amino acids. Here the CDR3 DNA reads TGTGCCAGTAGTATCCCCGGACTAGCGGGGGGAACCGGGGAGCTGTTTTTT. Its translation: CASSIPGLAGGTGELFF. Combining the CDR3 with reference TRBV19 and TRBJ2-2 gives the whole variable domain DGGITQSPKYLFRKEGQNVTLSCEQNLNHDAMYWYRQDPGQGLRLIYYSQIVNDFQKGDIAEGYSVSREKKESFPLTVTSAQKNPTAFYLCASSIPGLAGGTGELFFGEGSRLTVL.

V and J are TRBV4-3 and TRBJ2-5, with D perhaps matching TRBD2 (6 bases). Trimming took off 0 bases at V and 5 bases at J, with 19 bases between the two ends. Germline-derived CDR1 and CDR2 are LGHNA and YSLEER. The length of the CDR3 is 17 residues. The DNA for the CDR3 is TGCGCCAGCAGCCAAGATTTCCCCGGCGGGGTGGGGGAGACCCAGTACTTC. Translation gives CASSQDFPGGVGETQYF.

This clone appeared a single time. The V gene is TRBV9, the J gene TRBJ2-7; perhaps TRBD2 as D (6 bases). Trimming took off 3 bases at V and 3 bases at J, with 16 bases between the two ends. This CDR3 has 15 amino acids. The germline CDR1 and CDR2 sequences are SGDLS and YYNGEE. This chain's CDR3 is CASSAGLSENYEQYF. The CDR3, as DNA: TGTGCCAGCAGCGCCGGACTAAGCGAGAACTACGAGCAGTACTTC.

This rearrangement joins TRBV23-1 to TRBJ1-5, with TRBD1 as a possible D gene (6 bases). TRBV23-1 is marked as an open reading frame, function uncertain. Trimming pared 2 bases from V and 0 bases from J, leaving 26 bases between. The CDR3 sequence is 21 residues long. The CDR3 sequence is CASSQMGLGGPIPYSNQPQHF. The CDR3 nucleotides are TGCGCCAGCAGTCAAATGGGCCTTGGGGGCCCCATCCCCTATAGCAATCAGCCCCAGCATTTT.

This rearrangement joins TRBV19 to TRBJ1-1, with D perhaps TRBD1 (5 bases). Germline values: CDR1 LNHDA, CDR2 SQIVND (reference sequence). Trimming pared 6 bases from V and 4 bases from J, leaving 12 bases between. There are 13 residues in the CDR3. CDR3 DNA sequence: TGTGCCAGTAGCAGGGCCGGCGGCACTGAAGCTTTCTTT. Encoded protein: CASSRAGGTEAFF.

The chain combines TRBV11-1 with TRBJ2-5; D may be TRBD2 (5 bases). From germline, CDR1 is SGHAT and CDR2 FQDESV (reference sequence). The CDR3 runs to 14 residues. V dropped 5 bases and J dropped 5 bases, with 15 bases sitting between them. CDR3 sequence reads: CASSGFGVPETQYF. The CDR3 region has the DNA TGTGCCAGCAGCGGGTTCGGGGTTCCGGAGACCCAGTACTTC.

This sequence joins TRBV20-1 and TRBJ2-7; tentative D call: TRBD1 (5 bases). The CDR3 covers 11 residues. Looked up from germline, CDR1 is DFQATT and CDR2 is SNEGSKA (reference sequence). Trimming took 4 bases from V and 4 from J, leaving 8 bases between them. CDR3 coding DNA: TGCAGTGCTATGGGGCGGTACGAGCAGTACTTC. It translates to CSAMGRYEQYF.

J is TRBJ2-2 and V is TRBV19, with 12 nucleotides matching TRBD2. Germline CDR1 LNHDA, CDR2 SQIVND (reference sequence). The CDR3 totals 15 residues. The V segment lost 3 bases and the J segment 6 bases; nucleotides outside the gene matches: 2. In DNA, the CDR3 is TGTGCCAGTAGTATCCCTAGCGGGGGGGCCGGGGAGCTGTTTTTT. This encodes CASSIPSGGAGELFF.

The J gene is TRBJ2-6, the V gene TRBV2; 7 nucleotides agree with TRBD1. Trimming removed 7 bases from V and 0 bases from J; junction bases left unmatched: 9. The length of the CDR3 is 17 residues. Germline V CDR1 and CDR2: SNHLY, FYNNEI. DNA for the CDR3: TGTGCCAGCACCTACAGGGACAGAAACTCTGGGGCCAACGTCCTGACTTTC. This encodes CASTYRDRNSGANVLTF. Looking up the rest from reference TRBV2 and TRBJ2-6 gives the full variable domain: EPEVTQTPSHQVTQMGQEVILRCVPISNHLYFYWYRQILGQKVEFLVSFYNNEISEKSEIFDDQFSVERPDGSNFTLKIRSTKLEDSAMYFCASTYRDRNSGANVLTFGAGSRLTVL.

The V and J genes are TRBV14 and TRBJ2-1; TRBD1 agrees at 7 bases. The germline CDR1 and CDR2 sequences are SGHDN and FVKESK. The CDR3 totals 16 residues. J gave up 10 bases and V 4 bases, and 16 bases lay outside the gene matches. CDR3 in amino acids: CASSPIQGIIKGEQFF. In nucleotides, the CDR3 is TGTGCCAGCAGCCCAATACAGGGGATCATAAAGGGGGAGCAGTTCTTC.

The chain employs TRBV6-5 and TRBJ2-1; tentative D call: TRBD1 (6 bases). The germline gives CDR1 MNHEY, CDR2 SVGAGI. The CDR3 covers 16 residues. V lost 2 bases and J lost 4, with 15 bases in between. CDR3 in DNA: TGTGCCAGCAGTTACCAGTGGGACATGAAATACAATGAGCAGTTCTTC. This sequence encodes CASSYQWDMKYNEQFF.

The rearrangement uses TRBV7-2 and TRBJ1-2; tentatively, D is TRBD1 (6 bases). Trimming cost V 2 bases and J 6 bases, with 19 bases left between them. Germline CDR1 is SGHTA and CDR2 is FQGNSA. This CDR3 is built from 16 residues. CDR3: CASSLSGGSHLNGYTF. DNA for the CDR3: TGTGCCAGCAGCTTAAGTGGGGGCTCCCATCTAAATGGCTACACCTTC.

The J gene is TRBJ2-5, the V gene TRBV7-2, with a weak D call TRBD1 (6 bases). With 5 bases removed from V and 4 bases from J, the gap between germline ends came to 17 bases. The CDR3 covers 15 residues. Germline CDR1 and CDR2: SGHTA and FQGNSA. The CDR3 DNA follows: TGTGCCAGCAGCGCCCGGGACACGGGGAGAGAGACCCAGTACTTC. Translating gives CASSARDTGRETQYF.

The CDR3 protein is CASSLGPGTGNEQYF. CDR3 nucleotides: TGTGCCAGCAGCTTAGGCCCCGGGACAGGGAACGAGCAGTACTTC. This chain joins TRBV7-2 and TRBJ2-7, with 9 nucleotides matching TRBD1. Per the germline V gene, CDR1 is SGHTA and CDR2 is FQGNSA. The CDR3 totals 15 residues. V lost 1 base and J lost 5; bases outside the gene matches: 6.

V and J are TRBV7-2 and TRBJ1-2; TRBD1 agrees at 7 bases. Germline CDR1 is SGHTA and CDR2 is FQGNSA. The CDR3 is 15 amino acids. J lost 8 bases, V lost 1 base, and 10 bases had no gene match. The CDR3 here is CASSLGSTGLGGYTF. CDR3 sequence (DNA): TGTGCCAGCAGCTTAGGGTCGACAGGGCTCGGGGGCTACACCTTC.

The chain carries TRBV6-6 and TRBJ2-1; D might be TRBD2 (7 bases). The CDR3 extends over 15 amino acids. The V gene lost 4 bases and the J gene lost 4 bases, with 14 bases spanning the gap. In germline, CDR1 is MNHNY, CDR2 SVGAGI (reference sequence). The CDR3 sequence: CASSWGGGLYNEQFF. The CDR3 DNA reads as TGTGCCAGCAGTTGGGGCGGGGGCCTATACAATGAGCAGTTCTTC.

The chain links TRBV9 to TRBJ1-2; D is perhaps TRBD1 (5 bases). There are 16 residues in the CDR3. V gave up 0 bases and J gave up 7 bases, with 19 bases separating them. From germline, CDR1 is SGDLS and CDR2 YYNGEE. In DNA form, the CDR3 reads TGTGCCAGCAGCGTAGCCTCCGGGACTCCGCTATCTGGCTACACCTTC. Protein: CASSVASGTPLSGYTF.

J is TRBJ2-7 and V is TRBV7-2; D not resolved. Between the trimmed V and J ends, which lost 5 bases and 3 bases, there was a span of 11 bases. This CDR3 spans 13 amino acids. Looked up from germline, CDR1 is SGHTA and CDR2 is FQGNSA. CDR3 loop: CASSPAGFYEQYF. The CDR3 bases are TGTGCCAGCAGCCCGGCCGGGTTCTACGAGCAGTACTTC.

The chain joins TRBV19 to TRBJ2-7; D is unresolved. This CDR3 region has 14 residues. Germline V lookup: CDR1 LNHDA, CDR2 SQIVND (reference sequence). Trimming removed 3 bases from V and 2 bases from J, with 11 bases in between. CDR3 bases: TGTGCCAGTAGTATCTTCCAGAGCGCCTACGAGCAGTACTTC. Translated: CASSIFQSAYEQYF.

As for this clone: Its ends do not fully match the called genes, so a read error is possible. The CDR3 is CASRIAGGPWETQYF. CDR3 nucleotide sequence: TGTGCCAGTAGGATAGCGGGGGGGCCCTGGGAGACCCAGTACTTC. The J gene is TRBJ2-5, the V gene TRBV19; 11 nucleotides line up with TRBD2. The CDR3 consists of 15 residues. In germline, CDR1 is LNHDA, CDR2 SQIVND (reference sequence).

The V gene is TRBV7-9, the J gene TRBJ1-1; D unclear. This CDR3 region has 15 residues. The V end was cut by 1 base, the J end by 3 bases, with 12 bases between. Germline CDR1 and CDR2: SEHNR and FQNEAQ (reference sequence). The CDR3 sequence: CASSLVPGGHTEAFF. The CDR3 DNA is TGTGCCAGCAGCTTAGTACCAGGTGGGCACACTGAAGCTTTCTTT.

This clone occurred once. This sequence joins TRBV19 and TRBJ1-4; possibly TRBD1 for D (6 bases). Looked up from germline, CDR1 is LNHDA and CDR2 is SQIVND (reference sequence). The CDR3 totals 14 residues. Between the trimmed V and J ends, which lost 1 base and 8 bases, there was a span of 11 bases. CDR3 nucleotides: TGTGCCAGTAGTATAGGAGGGACACGGGAAAAACTGTTTTTT. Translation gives CASSIGGTREKLFF. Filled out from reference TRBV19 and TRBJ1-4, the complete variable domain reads DGGITQSPKYLFRKEGQNVTLSCEQNLNHDAMYWYRQDPGQGLRLIYYSQIVNDFQKGDIAEGYSVSREKKESFPLTVTSAQKNPTAFYLCASSIGGTREKLFFGSGTQLSVL.

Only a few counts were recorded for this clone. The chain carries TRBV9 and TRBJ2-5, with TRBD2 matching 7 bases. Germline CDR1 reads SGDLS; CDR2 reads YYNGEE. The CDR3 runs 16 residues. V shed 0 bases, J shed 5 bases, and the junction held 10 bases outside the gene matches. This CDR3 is CASSVGPRAGVETQYF. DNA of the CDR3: TGTGCCAGCAGCGTAGGACCCCGGGCGGGGGTGGAGACCCAGTACTTC.

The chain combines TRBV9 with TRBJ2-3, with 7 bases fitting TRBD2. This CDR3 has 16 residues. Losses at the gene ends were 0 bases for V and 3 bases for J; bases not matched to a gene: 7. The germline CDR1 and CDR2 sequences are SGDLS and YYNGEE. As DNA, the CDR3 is TGTGCCAGCAGCGTAGGAGGCAGAGCGGGGACAGATACGCAGTATTTT. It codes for CASSVGGRAGTDTQYF.